This record looks at one T cell receptor (beta chain) sequence and its context. The entry originates in a study of neurological immune-mediated disorders. CDR1 is SNHLY, CDR2 FYNNEI, per germline. This CDR3 has 18 amino acids. The J segment lost 4 bases and the V segment lost 2 bases, leaving 11 bases of the junction unmatched. TCRdb fed the 5' RACE reads into MiXCR, producing one record per CDR3 protein. The sample carries around 18,000 distinct CDR3 sequences, over 25% recorded once. This TCR derives from a man aged 45 to 65 with HTLV-1-associated myelopathy (HAM/TSP). The sample consisted of PBMCs. The J gene is TRBJ2-6, the V gene TRBV2; TRBD1 aligns across 7 bases. The CDR3: CASSERALTGVGANVLTF. CDR3 bases: TGTGCCAGCAGTGAAAGGGCCTTAACAGGGGTCGGGGCCAACGTCCTGACTTTC. Using reference TRBV2 and TRBJ2-6 for the parts outside the CDR3, the full variable domain is EPEVTQTPSHQVTQMGQEVILRCVPISNHLYFYWYRQILGQKVEFLVSFYNNEISEKSEIFDDQFSVERPDGSNFTLKIRSTKLEDSAMYFCASSERALTGVGANVLTFGAGSRLTVL.